This T cell receptor (beta chain) was recorded in a study of CD8 T cells in Susac syndrome. The CDR3 has 17 amino acids. The germline CDR1 and CDR2 sequences are SEHNR and FQNEAQ (reference sequence). The V segment lost 4 bases and the J segment 0 bases; nucleotides outside the gene matches: 6. When the RNA was reverse transcribed, random hexamers were used with an input of about 0.5 to 1 ug. TCRdb ran MiXCR on the immunoSEQ multiplex PCR reads and lists one entry per CDR3 protein. The sample consists of about 130,000 distinct CDR3 sequences, over 90% of them appearing once. Input material: CD8+ T cells from PBMCs. This sequence joins TRBV7-9 and TRBJ2-1; TRBD1 agrees at 10 bases. The clonotype comes from a human donor with multiple sclerosis. The DNA of the CDR3 is TGTGCCAGCAGCTCGCCGTGGGACAGGGGCTCCTACAATGAGCAGTTCTTC. This encodes CASSSPWDRGSYNEQFF. The full variable domain, its missing parts supplied by reference TRBV7-9 and TRBJ2-1, is DTGVSQNPRHKITKRGQNVTFRCDPISEHNRLYWYRQTLGQGPEFLTYFQNEAQLEKSRLLSDRFSAERPKGSFSTLEIQRTEQGDSAMYLCASSSPWDRGSYNEQFFGPGTRLTVL.